Listed below are T cell receptor beta chains from one sample, sequenced in a study of metastatic and nonmetastatic thyroid tumors. TCRdb reanalyzed the PCR reads via MiXCR. The repertoire has tens of thousands of clones, roughly a sixth of them found once; the top ten carry more than 9%. Sequencing was performed on tumor tissue. Receptors were obtained from a female donor with papillary thyroid cancer or a benign thyroid nodule (not recorded which). Some clones in this sample may be carry-over from other donors' samples. The CDR3 runs from the conserved cysteine through the conserved F or W. The D gene is left open where the match is weak. A row's size may be missing; if present it is once, few, many or a size class.

TRBV30,.,TRBJ2-7,.,TGTCCCTGGAGCAAGGGACCGGGCCCAGCCGACGAGAACTACTTC,CPWSKGPGPADENYF
TRBV11-2,many,TRBJ1-1,.,TGTGCCAGCAGCTCAACCGATAGAAACACTGAAGCTTTCTTT,CASSSTDRNTEAFF
TRBV7-6,many,TRBJ1-3,.,TGTGCCAGCAGCTTAGGGTTGGCAGAGACTGGAAACACCATATATTTT,CASSLGLAETGNTIYF
TRBV20-1,.,TRBJ2-1,.,TGCAGTGCTATAGATCTGGGGAGTTACTATGAGCAGTTCTTC,CSAIDLGSYYEQFF
TRBV7-8,.,TRBJ1-2,TRBD1,TGTTCCAGCAGACAGGGATGCCCTAACTATGGCTACACCTTC,CSSRQGCPNYGYTF
TRBV6-2/TRBV6-3,many,TRBJ2-5,.,TGTGCCAGCAGTTACTCGAGAGTGGAGACCCAGTACTTC,CASSYSRVETQYF
TRBV20-1,.,TRBJ2-7,.,TGCAGTGCTAGAGATCTGGGCGGCTACGAGCAGTACTTC,CSARDLGGYEQYF
TRBV20-1,.,TRBJ1-1,.,TGCAGTGCTCATCTTCCCACTGAAGCTTTCTTT,CSAHLPTEAFF
TRBV5-1,many,TRBJ2-5,TRBD1,TGCGCCAGCAGCCCGGGACAGCACCAAGAGACCCAGTACTTC,CASSPGQHQETQYF
TRBV5-1,.,TRBJ2-1,TRBD2,TGCGCCAGCGGCTCCGGGACTAGCGGGACCTACAATGAGCAGTTCTTC,CASGSGTSGTYNEQFF
TRBV11-2,many,TRBJ2-2,TRBD2,TGTGCCAGCAGCCCCCTAGCGGGACGGACCGGGGAGCTGTTTTTT,CASSPLAGRTGELFF
TRBV18,many,TRBJ2-1,.,TGTGCCAGCTCACTTTTCCAGGGGTCGGACAATGAGCAGTTCTTC,CASSLFQGSDNEQFF